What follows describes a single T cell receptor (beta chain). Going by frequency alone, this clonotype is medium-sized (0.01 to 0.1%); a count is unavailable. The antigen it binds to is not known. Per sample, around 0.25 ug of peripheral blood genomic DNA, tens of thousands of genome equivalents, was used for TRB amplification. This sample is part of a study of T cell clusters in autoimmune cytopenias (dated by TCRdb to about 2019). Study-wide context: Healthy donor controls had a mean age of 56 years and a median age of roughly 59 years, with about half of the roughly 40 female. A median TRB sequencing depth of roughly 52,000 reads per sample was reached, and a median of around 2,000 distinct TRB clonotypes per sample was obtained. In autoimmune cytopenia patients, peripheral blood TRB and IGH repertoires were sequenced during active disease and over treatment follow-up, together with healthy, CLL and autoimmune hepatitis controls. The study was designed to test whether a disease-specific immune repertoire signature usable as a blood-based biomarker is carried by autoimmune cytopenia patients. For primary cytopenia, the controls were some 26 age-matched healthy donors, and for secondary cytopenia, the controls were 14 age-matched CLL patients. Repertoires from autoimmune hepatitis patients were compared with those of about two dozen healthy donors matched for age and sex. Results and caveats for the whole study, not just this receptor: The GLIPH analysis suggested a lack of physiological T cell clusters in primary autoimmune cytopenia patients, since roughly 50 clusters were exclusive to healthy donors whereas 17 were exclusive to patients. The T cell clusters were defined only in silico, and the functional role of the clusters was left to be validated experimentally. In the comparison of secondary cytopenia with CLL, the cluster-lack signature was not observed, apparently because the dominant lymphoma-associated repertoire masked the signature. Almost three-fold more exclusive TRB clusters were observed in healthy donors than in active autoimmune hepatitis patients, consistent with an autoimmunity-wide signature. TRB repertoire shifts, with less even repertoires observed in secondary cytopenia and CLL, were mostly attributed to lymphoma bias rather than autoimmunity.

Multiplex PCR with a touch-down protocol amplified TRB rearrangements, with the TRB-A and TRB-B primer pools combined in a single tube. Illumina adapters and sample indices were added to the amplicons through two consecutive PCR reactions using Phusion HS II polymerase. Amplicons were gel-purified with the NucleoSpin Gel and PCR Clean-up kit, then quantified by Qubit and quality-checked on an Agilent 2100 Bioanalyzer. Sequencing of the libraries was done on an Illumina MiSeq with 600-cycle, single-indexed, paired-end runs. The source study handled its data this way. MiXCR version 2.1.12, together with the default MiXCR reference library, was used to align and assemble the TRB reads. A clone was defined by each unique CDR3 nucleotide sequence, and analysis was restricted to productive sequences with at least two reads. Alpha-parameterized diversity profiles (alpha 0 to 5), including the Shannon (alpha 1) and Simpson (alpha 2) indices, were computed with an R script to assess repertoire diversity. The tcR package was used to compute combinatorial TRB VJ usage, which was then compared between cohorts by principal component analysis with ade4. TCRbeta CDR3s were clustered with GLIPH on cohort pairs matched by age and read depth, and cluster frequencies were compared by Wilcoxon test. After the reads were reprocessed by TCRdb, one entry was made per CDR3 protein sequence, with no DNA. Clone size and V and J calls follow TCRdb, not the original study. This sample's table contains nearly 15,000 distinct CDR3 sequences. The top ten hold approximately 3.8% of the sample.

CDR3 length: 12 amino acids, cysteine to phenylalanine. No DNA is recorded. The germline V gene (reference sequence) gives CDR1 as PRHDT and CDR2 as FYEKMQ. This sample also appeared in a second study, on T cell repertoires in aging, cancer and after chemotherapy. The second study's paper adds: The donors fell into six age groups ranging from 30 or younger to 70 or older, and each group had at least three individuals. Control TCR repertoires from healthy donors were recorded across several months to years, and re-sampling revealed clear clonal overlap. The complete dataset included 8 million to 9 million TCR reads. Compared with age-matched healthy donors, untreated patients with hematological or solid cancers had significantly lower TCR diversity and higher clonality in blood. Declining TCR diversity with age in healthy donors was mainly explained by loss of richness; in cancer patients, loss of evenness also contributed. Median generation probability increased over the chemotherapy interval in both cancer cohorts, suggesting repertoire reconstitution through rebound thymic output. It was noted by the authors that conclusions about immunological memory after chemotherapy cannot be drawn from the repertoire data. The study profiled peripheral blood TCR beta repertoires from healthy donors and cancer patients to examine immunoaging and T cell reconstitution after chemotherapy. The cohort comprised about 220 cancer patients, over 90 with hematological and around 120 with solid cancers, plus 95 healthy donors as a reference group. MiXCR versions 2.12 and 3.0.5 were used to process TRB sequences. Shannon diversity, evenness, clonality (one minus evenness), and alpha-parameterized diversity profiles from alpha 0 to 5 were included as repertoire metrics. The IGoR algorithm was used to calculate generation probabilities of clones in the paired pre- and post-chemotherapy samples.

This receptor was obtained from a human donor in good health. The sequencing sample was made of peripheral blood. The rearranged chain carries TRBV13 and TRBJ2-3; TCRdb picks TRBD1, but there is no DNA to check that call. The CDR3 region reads CASRRGGDTQYF.